The source of this T cell receptor (beta chain) is a study of T cell repertoires in cytomegalovirus infection. Study background: A matching HLA type, together with CMV infection, was signaled by public TCR beta signatures.

TCRdb reanalysed the reads using MiXCR and keeps one entry per CDR3 protein. The sample has roughly 640,000 distinct CDR3 sequences; roughly 24% are singletons. With respect to this clonotype: The antigen is not known.

Notes on the study in general: HLA-C-restricted CMV-specific TCR beta clonotypes were dominant in the ex vivo response. Totalled public TCR beta family frequency picked out people who carried CMV plus the relevant HLA.

The CDR3 consists of 14 residues. Trimming stripped 2 bases from V and 5 bases from J, with 12 bases between. Per germline, CDR1 SGHAT and CDR2 FQNNGV. The rearrangement uses TRBV11-2 and TRBJ1-1; D is perhaps TRBD1 (6 bases). This TCR was sampled from a human donor in good health (CMV status not recorded). Some clones in this sample may be carry-over from other donors' samples. Sequencing was performed on CD8+ T cells from PBMCs. The CDR3 DNA reads TGTGCCAGCAGCTTACAGGGGCGTCGGACTGAAGCTTTCTTT. Translation: CASSLQGRRTEAFF.